This TCR beta chain was captured by sequencing in a study of Ad26.COV2.S vaccination and SARS-CoV-2 variants. The data were produced by immunoSEQ multiplex PCR, yet TCRdb's version contains in-frame clones alone and is incomplete. The table shows about 480,000 clones, with roughly 87% occurring only once. The germline V and J ends were trimmed by 4 bases and 3 bases, with 10 bases remaining between them. The CDR3 length is 13 residues. The V gene's germline CDR1 is SGHNT and CDR2 YYREEE (reference sequence). On this clone: The same CDR3 arises from other DNA sequences in this sample as well.

Treatment noted: roughly 19 received Ad26.COV2.S at low or high dose, single or two shots; about five received placebo; per-sample allocation not given. Day 63 following the first vaccine or placebo injection was when the samples were taken. The chain links TRBV5-4 to TRBJ2-5; D could derive from TRBD1 or TRBD2 (5 bases each). The sequenced sample was peripheral blood, obtained in a trial of Ad26.COV2.S vaccine versus placebo. The sequence was collected from a person aged 18 to 65 who received the Ad26.COV2.S COVID-19 vaccine or a placebo. CDR3 residues: CASSPRGEETQYF. The CDR3 nucleotides are TGTGCCAGCAGCCCGAGAGGGGAAGAGACCCAGTACTTC.